This TCR beta chain was identified in a study of technical replicates of blood from four donors (TCRdb year 2017). There are 18 amino acids in the CDR3, from cysteine to phenylalanine inclusive. Only CDR3 DNA is held: 54 bases, read in frame from base 1. The junction shows trimming of 3 bases on V and 5 bases on J, plus 25 bases between the germline ends. Looking up the germline V gene yields CDR1 MGHRA and CDR2 YSYEKL. The method behind the library was the immunoSEQ multiplex PCR assay. TCRdb obtained this table from immuneACCESS and retained in-frame rearrangements with V and J assigned. These tables miss some clones; where compared with another copy, unresolved V genes account for less than half of the shortfall, and the remainder is unexplained. The sample table holds some 64,000 clones, of which 97% were seen once. Clones ranked in the top ten supply over 0.15% of the sample. Worth noting for this clone: It lacks a known antigen. Base-call qualities are not available, and no considerably larger clone is one nucleotide away.

The clonotype comes from a human donor in good health. Recombination connected TRBV4-1 to TRBJ2-5; D gene: possibly TRBD2, on 6 matching bases. Sequencing was carried out using T cells isolated from PBMCs. The sequenced DNA is TGCGCCAGCAGCCAGTCGTGGAACGTGGGAGGTTCAACGGAGACCCAGTACTTC. Translation gives CASSQSWNVGGSTETQYF.